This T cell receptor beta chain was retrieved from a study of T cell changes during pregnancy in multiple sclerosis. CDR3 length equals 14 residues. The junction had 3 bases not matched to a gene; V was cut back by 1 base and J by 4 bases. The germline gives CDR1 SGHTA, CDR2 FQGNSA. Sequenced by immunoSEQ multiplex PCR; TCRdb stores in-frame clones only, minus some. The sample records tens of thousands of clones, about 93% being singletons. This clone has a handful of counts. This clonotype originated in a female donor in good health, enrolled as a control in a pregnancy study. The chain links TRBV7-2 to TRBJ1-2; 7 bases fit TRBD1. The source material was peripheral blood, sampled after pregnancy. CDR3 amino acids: CASSLGNRGYGYTF. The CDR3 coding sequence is TGTGCCAGCAGCTTAGGGAACAGGGGCTATGGCTACACCTTC.